This T cell receptor (beta chain) comes out of a study of CD8+CD57+ T cells in acquired aplastic anemia. Using genomic DNA as the template, TCR beta VDJ and CDR3 profiling was carried out. TCRdb used MiXCR to reprocess the reads, holding one entry per CDR3 protein. Among around 500,000 distinct CDR3 sequences listed, about a third were seen once. CD8+CD57+ cell expansion, shown by flow cytometry, had occurred in the patients selected for sequencing. This CDR3 region has 14 residues. V lost 7 bases to trimming and J lost 6 bases; unmatched junction nucleotides: 4. The germline gives CDR1 MGHDK, CDR2 SYGVNS.

The clonotype comes from a human donor with aplastic anemia. The gene calls are TRBV25-1 and TRBJ2-1; 12 positions agree with TRBD2. Sequencing used sorted CD4+, CD8+, or CD8+CD57+ T cells (not recorded which) from PBMCs. The CDR3 sequence: CASTLAGGVNEQFF. The CDR3 DNA reads TGTGCCAGCACCCTAGCGGGGGGGGTCAATGAGCAGTTCTTC.